This T cell receptor beta chain was identified in a study of CD8+ T cells in alopecia areata. Isolated RNA was reverse transcribed into cDNA used as the sequencing template. Only in-frame clones appear in the TCRdb table, and some are missing; sequencing was by immunoSEQ multiplex PCR. The table shows tens of thousands of clones, with about three fifths occurring only once. This clone has a single count. Per the germline V gene, CDR1 is SGHVS and CDR2 is FNYEAQ. The V and J ends lost 5 bases and 2 bases respectively, with 13 bases between them. The CDR3 is 15 residues long. The rearrangement links TRBV7-6 to TRBJ1-5; D is unresolved. The sample taken for sequencing was NKG2D-high CD8+ T cells sorted from blood. The TCR sequence derives from a human donor with alopecia areata. CDR3 protein: CASSPDLGGNQPQHF. As DNA, the CDR3 is TGTGCCAGCAGCCCCGACCTGGGCGGCAATCAGCCCCAGCATTTT.